What follows is one T cell receptor beta chain and its context. Its antigen is not yet known. Per-nucleotide qualities are absent, and no much larger clonotype sits a single base away. This sample is drawn from a study of T cell responses to AZD1222 COVID-19 vaccine (TCRdb year 2021). General notes on the study: Because spike-specific TCR depth and breadth did not differ between the two schedules, AZD1222 recipients who got a second dose at roughly 4 weeks were pooled with those who got a second dose at roughly 12 weeks. A total of 230 to 250 trial participants underwent TCR sequencing, of whom about 200 had received two doses of AZD1222 and around 26 had received two doses of the MenACWY control vaccine. Trial participants were enrolled by age into 18-55, 56-69 and 70-plus year subgroups, with roughly 150, 30 and 60 TCR-sequenced participants respectively.

Beyond this particular receptor, the publication reports: CD4 TCRs associated with the vaccine covered the entire spike protein, and the dominant responses were in regions 160-218 and 743-854. Reportedly, almost half of the unique spike-specific TCRs recognized epitopes lying outside the regions that are mutated in the B.1.351 and B.1.1.7 variants. In the small 56-69-year group, the increase in depth fell short of significance, most likely because of low power. Because no samples from the day 14 peak response were available, repertoires could be characterized only after the peak T cell response. Only six or seven AZD1222 recipients were SARS-CoV-2 seropositive at baseline, limiting conclusions about previously exposed vaccinees. A significant rise in spike-specific TCR breadth and depth was observed after two AZD1222 doses relative to day 0 and relative to MenACWY recipients. Participants were mostly white British and included more females than males, and it was suggested by the authors that clonal diversity may have been underestimated.

The CDR3 regions of human TCRbeta chains were analyzed by immunosequencing. As for how the authors treated the data: Repertoire TCRs were checked for matches against a reference library of SARS-CoV-2-specific TCRs that had been generated using the MIRA antigen-specificity platform. Breadth was defined as the fraction of unique TCRs that were SARS-CoV-2-associated, and depth was defined as the fraction of total T cells that were SARS-CoV-2-associated. Using the MIRA data, every spike-specific TCR was mapped to the spike region that the TCR reacted to and assigned to either a CD4 or a CD8 class. Log10-transformed breadth and depth values were compared by one-way ANOVA with Sidak's multiple comparisons tests. TCRdb carries this immuneACCESS record with in-frame sequences only. Its versions omit some clonotypes, under half of them owing to an unresolved V gene in the studies checked, with the rest unexplained. V and J calls and clone size are given by that table; D and trimming were obtained from the DNA. Counted in this sample were about 120,000 clones; almost 90% of them appeared once. Approximately 10% of the sample is in the top ten clones.

The CDR3 measures 14 amino acids from cysteine to phenylalanine. Only the CDR3 part of the read is kept: 42 bases, read in frame from the first base. V is reduced by 6 bases and J by 0 bases, leaving a spacing of 9 bases between them. The germline V gene sets CDR1 to SGHTA and CDR2 to FQGNSA. This sample's time point label indicates: baseline before first vaccination. Samples from vaccinated people were obtained from the UK trials COV001 and COV002, which included a single-blind randomized controlled phase 2/3 trial of AZD1222 (ChAdOx1 nCoV-19) in healthy adults. For TCRbeta chain sequencing, PBMC samples were collected from trial participants at day 0 and at day 28 after the second dose.

The origin of this receptor is an adult in good health. The sample was peripheral blood, taken on day 0 of AZD1222 vaccination. Recombination joined TRBV7-2 with TRBJ1-3; the D gene is perhaps TRBD1, from 5 matching bases. The bases are TGTGCCAGCAGTTACGACAGCTCTGGAAACACCATATATTTT. It specifies CASSYDSSGNTIYF.